What follows are 21 T cell receptor beta chains derived from one specimen sequenced in a study of blood T cell repertoires in COVID-19. Profiled with immunoSEQ multiplex PCR; TCRdb holds only in-frame clones, not every one. The table has hundreds of thousands of clones, around 80% seen once. Sequencing was done on a sample of PBMCs or T cells enriched from blood (not recorded which). The receptor source for this set is a man between 25 and 39 years old with acute COVID-19.

V usage is TRBV11-2 and J usage is TRBJ2-7; 9 bases match TRBD2. Germline V CDR1 and CDR2: SGHAT, FQNNGV. This CDR3 comprises 14 residues. V gave up 4 bases and J gave up 0 bases; unmatched junction bases: 1. The CDR3 region has the DNA TGTGCCAGCAGCTGGGGACTAGCCTCCTACGAGCAGTACTTC. Translation: CASSWGLASYEQYF.

The chain carries TRBV9 and TRBJ1-1; TRBD1 might be the D (6 bases). Trimming took off 0 bases at V and 5 bases at J, with 11 bases between the two ends. The germline V gene has CDR1 SGDLS and CDR2 YYNGEE. The CDR3 has 14 residues. In nucleotides, the CDR3 is TGTGCCAGCAGCGTAGAGGGAGGGGGGACTGAAGCTTTCTTT. It yields the protein CASSVEGGGTEAFF.

This clone was counted between two and nine times. This sequence joins TRBV6-5 and TRBJ1-5, with D possibly TRBD1 on 6 matching bases. Germline loops: CDR1 MNHEY, CDR2 SVGAGI. The CDR3 has 14 residues. V was clipped by 5 bases and J by 7 bases, with 15 bases between them. This chain's CDR3 is CASSTTGPGQPQHF. The CDR3 bases are TGTGCCAGCAGTACCACAGGGCCGGGGCAGCCCCAGCATTTT.

The chain combines TRBV9 with TRBJ2-7, with 10 positions matching TRBD1. CDR3 length: 18 residues. V gave up 4 bases and J gave up 4 bases; unmatched junction bases: 17. Germline V gives CDR1 SGDLS, CDR2 YYNGEE. The CDR3 region is CASSPTGTGDAKGYEQYF. As DNA, the CDR3 is TGTGCCAGCAGCCCAACCGGGACAGGGGACGCTAAGGGTTACGAGCAGTACTTC.

The chain has TRBV7-9 and TRBJ1-6, with D hard to call. Trimming removed 4 bases at V and 6 bases at J, with 7 bases between. Per the germline V gene, CDR1 is SEHNR and CDR2 is FQNEAQ (reference sequence). The CDR3 is made up of 13 amino acids. The CDR3 DNA reads TGTGCCAGCAGCTCGCGGATTAATTCACCCCTCCACTTT. Protein sequence: CASSSRINSPLHF.

The CDR3 DNA is TGTGCCAGCAGCAAAGAAAGTACTGGGACAGGGGATCAGCCCCAGCATTTT. It encodes CASSKESTGTGDQPQHF. The J gene is TRBJ1-5, the V gene TRBV21-1; the DNA was not used to check the table's D call, TRBD1. TRBV21-1 is listed as a pseudogene. There are 17 residues in the CDR3.

As DNA, the CDR3 is TGTGCCAGCTCACCGTTACAGGGGGCTGACTATGGCTACACCTTC. Encoded protein: CASSPLQGADYGYTF. The rearrangement links TRBV18 to TRBJ1-2; 9 bases match TRBD1. Germline CDR1 is KGHSH and CDR2 is LQKENI. This CDR3 is 15 amino acids long. The ends lost 3 bases at V and 3 bases at J; junction bases unmatched: 5. Combining the CDR3 with reference TRBV18 and TRBJ1-2 gives the whole variable domain NAGVMQNPRHLVRRRGQEARLRCSPMKGHSHVYWYRQLPEEGLKFMVYLQKENIIDESGMPKERFSAEFPKEGPSILRIQQVVRGDSAAYFCASSPLQGADYGYTFGSGTRLTVV.

The chain joins TRBV3-1 (or the pseudogene TRBV3-2) to TRBJ1-6, with D maybe TRBD1 (6 bases). The CDR3 is made up of 15 amino acids. Germline V gene sequence: CDR1 LGHDT, CDR2 YNNKEL (reference sequence). V was shortened by 2 bases and J by 4 bases, with 9 bases between the two germline ends. CDR3: CASSQTGSYNSPLHF. The CDR3 nucleotides are TGTGCCAGCAGCCAAACAGGGTCTTATAATTCACCCCTCCACTTT.

The V gene is TRBV19, the J gene TRBJ2-1, with 9 bases identical to TRBD1. The trim removed 4 bases at V and 12 bases at J, leaving 7 bases unmatched. Germline lookup yields CDR1 LNHDA and CDR2 SQIVND (reference sequence). This CDR3 region has 13 residues. The chain's CDR3 is CASSKDRGVGQFF. The DNA for the CDR3 is TGTGCCAGTAGTAAAGACAGGGGGGTAGGGCAGTTCTTC.

The chain combines TRBV5-1 with TRBJ1-6; D call uncertain. The CDR3 has 12 residues. V dropped 3 bases and J dropped 15 bases, with 13 bases sitting between them. CDR1 is SGHRS, CDR2 YFSETQ, per germline. The CDR3 loop reads CASSSAPEHLHF. CDR3 DNA: TGCGCCAGCAGCTCCGCCCCCGAGCACCTCCACTTT.

The chain uses TRBV6-1 and TRBJ2-3; D might be TRBD1 (5 bases). The CDR3 has 13 amino acids. The V gene lost 1 base and the J gene lost 14 bases, with 16 bases spanning the gap. Germline V gene lookup returns CDR1 MNHNS and CDR2 SASEGT. The CDR3 bases are TGTGCCAGCAGTGAAGACAGGAGCGCGCATCCGTATTTT. Translated: CASSEDRSAHPYF.

The genes are TRBV2 and TRBJ1-2; unclear D gene. Trimming pared 2 bases from V and 6 bases from J, leaving 16 bases between. Germline CDR1 is SNHLY and CDR2 is FYNNEI. CDR3 length equals 15 residues. In DNA form, the CDR3 reads TGTGCCAGCAGTGAACAACAGTCCCTCGCCGATGGCTACACCTTC. It is translated as CASSEQQSLADGYTF.

V is TRBV30 and J is TRBJ1-2; D is unresolved. Germline CDR1 GTSNPN, CDR2 SVGIG (reference sequence). This CDR3 has 11 residues. Trimming removed 0 bases from V and 13 bases from J, with 12 bases in between. In DNA, the CDR3 is TGTGCCTGGAGTGTACTAGGGAGCTCCACCTTC. It translates to CAWSVLGSSTF.

As to this clone: Other DNA sequences from this sample encode an identical CDR3 as well. The chain recombines TRBV28 with TRBJ1-2, with D uncertain. Trimming removed 2 bases at V and 2 bases at J, with 6 bases between. The germline gives CDR1 MDHEN, CDR2 SYDVKM. The CDR3 length is 13 residues. The CDR3 nucleotides read TGTGCCAGCAGTTTACCTAGCAACTATGGCTACACCTTC. It is translated as CASSLPSNYGYTF.

CDR3 coding DNA: TGTGCCAGTAGTAATAGAGGCGAGGGTTCACCCCTCCACTTT. Its translation: CASSNRGEGSPLHF. This sequence joins TRBV19 and TRBJ1-6, with no clear D. V was shortened by 4 bases and J by 9 bases, with 13 bases between the two germline ends. CDR3 length equals 14 residues. Germline V gene lookup returns CDR1 LNHDA and CDR2 SQIVND (reference sequence). The entire variable domain, with the rest obtained from reference TRBV19 and TRBJ1-6, is as follows: DGGITQSPKYLFRKEGQNVTLSCEQNLNHDAMYWYRQDPGQGLRLIYYSQIVNDFQKGDIAEGYSVSREKKESFPLTVTSAQKNPTAFYLCASSNRGEGSPLHFGNGTRLTVT.

The chain links TRBV3-1 (or the pseudogene TRBV3-2) to TRBJ1-1; 7 nucleotides align to TRBD1. The length of the CDR3 is 13 residues. The J segment lost 11 bases and the V segment lost 2 bases, leaving 8 bases of the junction unmatched. CDR1 is LGHDT, CDR2 YNNKEL, per germline (reference sequence). DNA for the CDR3: TGTGCCAGCAGCCAACCCGGACAGGTGGGGGCTTTCTTT. Amino acid sequence: CASSQPGQVGAFF.

The rearrangement joins TRBV6-4 to TRBJ1-6, with TRBD1 identical over 9 bases. The germline CDR1 and CDR2 sequences are MRHNA and SNTAGT. V was clipped by 4 bases and J by 9 bases; unmatched bases: 4. The CDR3 has 14 residues. This CDR3 is CASSAGTGTSPLHF. As DNA, the CDR3 is TGTGCCAGCAGTGCTGGGACAGGGACTTCACCCCTCCACTTT.

J is TRBJ2-2 and V is TRBV28; weak D call: TRBD1 (5 bases). Germline V gene sequence: CDR1 MDHEN, CDR2 SYDVKM. The CDR3 sequence is 13 residues long. The V gene lost 3 bases and the J gene lost 5 bases, with 7 bases spanning the gap. The DNA for the CDR3 is TGTGCCAGCAGTTTGGGGCGGACCGGGGAGCTGTTTTTT. This codes for CASSLGRTGELFF. Full variable domain (remainder filled in from reference TRBV28 and TRBJ2-2): DVKVTQSSRYLVKRTGEKVFLECVQDMDHENMFWYRQDPGLGLRLIYFSYDVKMKEKGDIPEGYSVSREKKERFSLILESASTNQTSMYLCASSLGRTGELFFGEGSRLTVL.

This clone appeared a few times. V usage is TRBV7-2 and J usage is TRBJ1-2; D remains ambiguous. The V and J ends lost 3 bases and 2 bases respectively, with 7 bases between them. Germline-derived CDR1 and CDR2 are SGHTA and FQGNSA. The CDR3 totals 13 residues. The CDR3 loop is CASSLSQNYGYTF. CDR3 DNA sequence: TGTGCCAGCAGCTTGTCACAGAACTATGGCTACACCTTC.

The table lists this clone with a few counts. The V and J genes are TRBV21-1 and TRBJ2-6; TRBD1, the table's D call, lacks a check against the DNA. TRBV21-1 is a known pseudogene. The CDR3 consists of 16 residues. This chain's CDR3 is CASSKDQGAGANVLTF. CDR3 DNA sequence: TGTGCCAGCAGCAAAGATCAGGGGGCCGGGGCCAACGTCCTGACTTTC.

V gene TRBV5-1 combines with J gene TRBJ1-4, with 9 bases aligning to TRBD1. This CDR3 has 14 amino acids. Trimming removed 5 bases from V and 5 bases from J; junction bases left unmatched: 4. Germline V CDR1 and CDR2: SGHRS, YFSETQ. CDR3 sequence (DNA): TGCGCCAGCAGAGCGACAGGGGGAAATGAAAAACTGTTTTTT. Its translation is CASRATGGNEKLFF.